A single sample gave rise to the 3 T cell receptor beta chains below, sequenced in a study of blood T cell repertoires in COVID-19. Method: immunoSEQ multiplex PCR; TCRdb's copy keeps in-frame clones and lacks some. The sample lists under 150,000 clones; around 79% were seen once. Source material: peripheral blood. These receptors were collected from a man aged 60-69 years with acute or convalescent COVID-19.

In its sample, this clone was seen many times. V usage is TRBV27 and J usage is TRBJ1-1; TRBD1 matches 10 bases. The CDR3 is 16 residues long. V lost 2 bases to trimming and J lost 6 bases; unmatched junction nucleotides: 9. The germline CDR1 and CDR2 sequences are MNHEY and SMNVEV (reference sequence). CDR3: CASSLGRQGAGAEAFF. The CDR3 DNA reads TGTGCCAGCAGTTTAGGGCGACAGGGGGCGGGGGCTGAAGCTTTCTTT.

Many counts were recorded for this clone. V is TRBV27 and J is TRBJ2-7, with unresolved D. V was cut by 4 bases and J by 5 bases, with 18 bases left in between. CDR1 and CDR2 (germline): MNHEY, SMNVEV (reference sequence). CDR3 size: 15 residues. CDR3 in amino acids: CASSSSRRPVDEQYF. Here the CDR3 DNA reads TGTGCCAGCAGTTCTAGTAGGCGGCCCGTGGACGAGCAGTACTTC.

This chain uses TRBV7-8 with TRBJ1-2; the D is unclear. The CDR3 runs to 14 residues. Trimming cost V 4 bases and J 1 base, with 10 bases left between them. Germline-derived CDR1 and CDR2 are SGHVS and FQNEAQ. The CDR3 DNA follows: TGTGCCAGCAGCTCGCGGGTGAGTAACTATGGCTACACCTTC. Translation: CASSSRVSNYGYTF.